Following are 28 T cell receptor beta chains from one sample sequenced in a study of PD-L1 blockade in urothelial cancer. Time point defined: pretreatment peripheral blood. Clones were read by immunoSEQ multiplex PCR, and TCRdb kept only the in-frame ones, dropping some. The sample has fewer than 65,000 clones, around nine tenths seen once. The input for sequencing was PBMCs, taken around atezolizumab (anti-PD-L1) treatment. These receptors all stem from a woman aged 55-69 years with urothelial cancer.

The chain has TRBV15 and TRBJ2-2; TRBD2 matches 8 bases. The CDR3 has 15 residues. Per germline, CDR1 LNHNV and CDR2 YYDKDF (reference sequence). With 8 bases clipped from V and 6 bases from J, the junction kept 11 bases outside the gene matches. CDR3 DNA: TGTGCCACCTCCCGAGCGGGAGCCGCCCCCGGGGAGCTGTTTTTT. Protein: CATSRAGAAPGELFF.

The chain couples TRBV19 to TRBJ2-1; TRBD1 matches at 7 bases. The CDR3 totals 17 residues. The J segment lost 6 bases and the V segment lost 5 bases, leaving 16 bases of the junction unmatched. CDR1 and CDR2 (germline): LNHDA, SQIVND (reference sequence). DNA for the CDR3: TGTGCCAGTAGTTCACAACTAGGGGGCGCTTATTCCAATGAGCAGTTCTTC. Its translation is CASSSQLGGAYSNEQFF.

This chain uses TRBV7-2 with TRBJ2-1; TRBD2 might be the D (7 bases). Per the germline V gene, CDR1 is SGHTA and CDR2 is FQGNSA. With 2 bases removed from V and 8 bases from J, the gap between germline ends came to 13 bases. The CDR3 runs 14 residues. The CDR3 region has the DNA TGTGCCAGCAGCTTAAGGGGGGGCCGCGATGAGCAGTTCTTC. Amino acid sequence: CASSLRGGRDEQFF. The full variable domain, completed using reference TRBV7-2 and TRBJ2-1, is GAGVSQSPSNKVTEKGKDVELRCDPISGHTALYWYRQSLGQGLEFLIYFQGNSAPDKSGLPSDRFSAERTGGSVSTLTIQRTQQEDSAVYLCASSLRGGRDEQFFGPGTRLTVL.

The chain couples TRBV28 to TRBJ1-2; 10 positions match TRBD1. The CDR3 spans 15 residues. Looked up from germline, CDR1 is MDHEN and CDR2 is SYDVKM. Unmatched junction bases numbered 7, after V lost 6 bases and J lost 3 bases. The CDR3 is CASRARGTGDYGYTF. In DNA, the CDR3 is TGTGCCAGCAGGGCCCGCGGGACAGGGGACTATGGCTACACCTTC.

This chain connects TRBV25-1 to TRBJ1-1; D ambiguous. The V gene lost 4 bases and the J gene lost 8 bases, with 17 bases spanning the gap. Germline V lookup: CDR1 MGHDK, CDR2 SYGVNS. CDR3 length: 14 amino acids. Written as DNA, the CDR3 is TGTGCCAGCAGTGTTGCAGTCGAAGTTTCGGAAGCTTTCTTT. This codes for CASSVAVEVSEAFF.

This chain links TRBV18 with TRBJ2-5; 11 nucleotides match TRBD2. The CDR3 is 15 amino acids. Per the germline V gene, CDR1 is KGHSH and CDR2 is LQKENI. J was trimmed by 5 bases and V by 5 bases; bases with no gene match: 7. In DNA form, the CDR3 reads TGTGCCAGCTCAAGCACTAGCGGGGGCAGGGAGACCCAGTACTTC. It translates to CASSSTSGGRETQYF.

The chain couples TRBV7-6 to TRBJ2-3, with TRBD2 matching over 10 bases. V lost 2 bases, J lost 5 bases, and 7 bases stayed unmatched. CDR1 is SGHVS and CDR2 is FNYEAQ in the germline V gene. The CDR3 covers 16 residues. The CDR3 region has the DNA TGTGCCAGCAGCTTACCTAGCGGGGGTGGGATAGATACGCAGTATTTT. This translates into CASSLPSGGGIDTQYF.

V and J are TRBV6-6 and TRBJ2-7, with TRBD1 as a possible D gene (5 bases). The CDR3 spans 13 residues. Germline CDR1 reads MNHNY; CDR2 reads SVGAGI (reference sequence). V was clipped by 8 bases and J by 1 base, with 12 bases between them. CDR3 region: CASQKGISYEQYF. CDR3 DNA: TGTGCCAGCCAAAAGGGGATATCCTACGAGCAGTACTTC.

The chain employs TRBV7-6 and TRBJ2-5, with 14 bases matching TRBD2. The V and J ends lost 10 bases and 2 bases, in that order; junction bases with no gene match: 9. Germline V lookup: CDR1 SGHVS, CDR2 FNYEAQ. There are 16 residues in the CDR3. In DNA, the CDR3 is TGTGCCACCCGACGGACTAGCGGGGGGTCACAAGAGACCCAGTACTTC. This translates into CATRRTSGGSQETQYF.

The CDR3 coding sequence is TGTGCCAGCACCAACCCGGGACAGGGGGCCTTTGAGCAGTTCTTC. It specifies CASTNPGQGAFEQFF. The chain carries TRBV7-2 and TRBJ2-1; 12 bases map to TRBD1. V trimming: 7 bases; J trimming: 9 bases; junction bases outside the gene matches: 10. Germline CDR1 reads SGHTA; CDR2 reads FQGNSA. The CDR3 spans 15 residues.

In DNA form, the CDR3 reads TGTGCCAGCAGCTCCCTCGGCTTACGAGCGGGAGGATCCTACAATGAGCAGTTCTTC. It is translated as CASSSLGLRAGGSYNEQFF. This chain links TRBV5-6 with TRBJ2-1; 9 bases align to TRBD2. The V gene end was trimmed by 3 bases and the J gene end by 1 base; junction bases not matched to a gene: 14. Germline CDR1 and CDR2: SGHDT and YYEEEE. The CDR3 has 19 residues.

The CDR3 DNA is TGTGCCAGCAGCATGACCGGCGGGGGCAACGGGGGTGAAAAACTGTTTTTT. Translation: CASSMTGGGNGGEKLFF. The chain is built from TRBV5-4 and TRBJ1-4; D is possibly TRBD1 (6 bases). The CDR3 contains 17 residues. Germline V CDR1 and CDR2: SGHNT, YYREEE (reference sequence). The ends were cut back, 4 bases at V and 7 bases at J, with 23 bases in the middle.

This chain joins TRBV9 and TRBJ2-7, with 12 bases that match TRBD2. Germline assignment: CDR1 SGDLS and CDR2 YYNGEE. J lost 4 bases, V lost 5 bases, and 10 bases had no gene match. The CDR3 covers 16 residues. CDR3 loop: CASSGASGGALYEQYF. Written as DNA, the CDR3 is TGTGCCAGCAGTGGGGCTAGCGGGGGGGCCTTGTACGAGCAGTACTTC. The full variable domain, completed using reference TRBV9 and TRBJ2-7, is DSGVTQTPKHLITATGQRVTLRCSPRSGDLSVYWYQQSLDQGLQFLIQYYNGEERAKGNILERFSAQQFPDLHSELNLSSLELGDSALYFCASSGASGGALYEQYFGPGTRLTVT.

This clone turned up a few times. The chain recombines TRBV4-2 with TRBJ2-5, with 12 bases lining up with TRBD1. Germline CDR1 is LGHNA and CDR2 is YNFKEQ. Trimming took 5 bases from V and 5 from J; bases not matched to a gene: 6. The CDR3 loop spans 15 amino acids. The DNA of the CDR3 is TGTGCCAGCAGCGGGGACAGGGGGCATTGGGAGACCCAGTACTTC. Its translation is CASSGDRGHWETQYF.

This sequence joins TRBV7-9 and TRBJ2-5; D call uncertain. The V end was cut by 1 base, the J end by 0 bases, with 12 bases between. The CDR3 loop spans 16 amino acids. CDR1 is SEHNR and CDR2 is FQNEAQ in the germline V gene (reference sequence). The CDR3 DNA sequence: TGTGCCAGCAGCTTAGGGGCAGCCCCGTACCAAGAGACCCAGTACTTC. It translates to CASSLGAAPYQETQYF. Using reference TRBV7-9 and TRBJ2-5 for the parts outside the CDR3, the full variable domain is DTGVSQNPRHKITKRGQNVTFRCDPISEHNRLYWYRQTLGQGPEFLTYFQNEAQLEKSRLLSDRFSAERPKGSFSTLEIQRTEQGDSAMYLCASSLGAAPYQETQYFGPGTRLLVL.

This chain's CDR3 is CASSPGLAYYEQYF. The CDR3 DNA follows: TGTGCCAGCAGTCCGGGACTAGCGTACTACGAGCAGTACTTC. The chain links TRBV27 to TRBJ2-7; 10 positions agree with TRBD2. CDR3 length equals 14 residues. Losses at the gene ends were 5 bases for V and 3 bases for J; bases not matched to a gene: 4. Germline V CDR1 and CDR2: MNHEY, SMNVEV (reference sequence).

The chain couples TRBV11-1 to TRBJ2-3; D is perhaps TRBD1 (5 bases). Germline lookup yields CDR1 SGHAT and CDR2 FQDESV (reference sequence). The CDR3 has 16 residues. V was trimmed by 5 bases and J by 0 bases, leaving 15 bases between them. The CDR3: CASSRDSRSSTDTQYF. CDR3 nucleotide sequence: TGTGCCAGCAGCCGTGACAGCCGGTCTAGCACAGATACGCAGTATTTT.

The genes are TRBV7-8 and TRBJ1-3, with TRBD1 matching over 10 bases. Germline V gene data show CDR1 as SGHVS and CDR2 as FQNEAQ. Trimming took 4 bases from V and 8 from J; bases not matched to a gene: 5. The CDR3 loop spans 14 amino acids. The CDR3 bases are TGTGCCAGCAGCTGGGACAGGGGAGGGGACACCATATATTTT. Its translation: CASSWDRGGDTIYF.

The rearrangement joins TRBV9 to TRBJ1-4, with 12 bases matching TRBD1. Germline trimming cut 0 bases from V and 7 bases from J; bases unmatched to any gene: 10. The CDR3 contains 18 residues. Per the germline V gene, CDR1 is SGDLS and CDR2 is YYNGEE. Written as DNA, the CDR3 is TGTGCCAGCAGCGTAGGACCGGGACAGGGGGCGATTTTTGAAAAACTGTTTTTT. It is translated as CASSVGPGQGAIFEKLFF.

V gene TRBV5-1 combines with J gene TRBJ2-2; D gene uncertain. The germline gives CDR1 SGHRS, CDR2 YFSETQ. The CDR3 loop spans 14 amino acids. The ends were cut back, 4 bases at V and 3 bases at J, with 10 bases in the middle. CDR3 residues: CASSKPTDTGELFF. CDR3 DNA: TGCGCCAGCAGCAAACCAACGGACACCGGGGAGCTGTTTTTT. Complete variable domain (other parts from reference TRBV5-1 and TRBJ2-2): KAGVTQTPRYLIKTRGQQVTLSCSPISGHRSVSWYQQTPGQGLQFLFEYFSETQRNKGNFPGRFSGRQFSNSRSEMNVSTLELGDSALYLCASSKPTDTGELFFGEGSRLTVL.

This chain links TRBV11-2 with TRBJ2-7; the D gene is possibly TRBD1 (6 bases). CDR3 length: 13 residues. Per germline, CDR1 SGHAT and CDR2 FQNNGV. The germline V and J ends were trimmed by 7 bases and 6 bases, with 16 bases remaining between them. The CDR3 DNA reads as TGTGCCAGCAACCCGAAGGGGGACGGCGAGCAGTACTTC. Translation gives CASNPKGDGEQYF.

V usage is TRBV11-2 and J usage is TRBJ1-1; TRBD1 might be the D (5 bases). Germline CDR1 and CDR2: SGHAT and FQNNGV. The CDR3 is 10 amino acids. Trimming took 8 bases from V and 7 from J, leaving 8 bases between them. The CDR3 loop is CASDRGEAFF. CDR3 coding DNA: TGTGCCAGCGATAGGGGTGAAGCTTTCTTT.

This clone was counted once. This sequence joins TRBV11-2 and TRBJ2-4; the D gene is possibly TRBD1 (6 bases). Per the germline V gene, CDR1 is SGHAT and CDR2 is FQNNGV. The V end lost 5 bases, the J end lost 2 bases, and 13 bases lay between the germline ends. The CDR3 loop spans 15 amino acids. CDR3 amino acids: CASSGYRDPKNIQYF. CDR3 nucleotides: TGTGCCAGCAGCGGGTACAGGGACCCCAAAAACATTCAGTACTTC.

This clone showed up just once. The gene calls are TRBV2 and TRBJ2-7; 12 nucleotides agree with TRBD1. Germline values: CDR1 SNHLY, CDR2 FYNNEI. V was pared by 7 bases and J by 6 bases, with 7 bases of the junction left unmatched. This CDR3 comprises 14 residues. The CDR3 coding sequence is TGTGCCAGCATTATGGGACAGGGGGCTTTCGAGCAGTACTTC. This translates into CASIMGQGAFEQYF.

CDR3 sequence reads: CASSDYRTLGGYTF. CDR3 coding DNA: TGTGCCAGCAGCGATTACAGGACCCTGGGTGGCTACACCTTC. The chain carries TRBV9 and TRBJ1-2; tentatively, D is TRBD1 (5 bases). V was clipped by 3 bases and J by 7 bases, with 16 bases between them. The germline gives CDR1 SGDLS, CDR2 YYNGEE. CDR3 size: 14 residues.

This chain joins TRBV27 and TRBJ1-1, with TRBD1 matching 9 bases. With 4 bases clipped from V and 1 base from J, the junction kept 4 bases outside the gene matches. Germline V gene data show CDR1 as MNHEY and CDR2 as SMNVEV (reference sequence). This CDR3 has 15 amino acids. The DNA for the CDR3 is TGTGCCAGCAGTTCACCGGGACAGGGGAACACTGAAGCTTTCTTT. It is translated as CASSSPGQGNTEAFF.

The chain links TRBV25-1 to TRBJ1-1; 8 nucleotides agree with TRBD1. This CDR3 is built from 15 residues. J gave up 1 base and V 7 bases, and 8 bases lay outside the gene matches. Germline-derived CDR1 and CDR2 are MGHDK and SYGVNS. The CDR3 sequence: CASNEQGEGNTEAFF. For the CDR3, the DNA is TGTGCCAGCAACGAACAGGGGGAAGGGAACACTGAAGCTTTCTTT.

V gene TRBV19 combines with J gene TRBJ1-1, with 8 bases fitting TRBD1. In germline, CDR1 is LNHDA, CDR2 SQIVND (reference sequence). The CDR3 contains 14 residues. Trimming cost V 7 bases and J 4 bases; bases outside gene matches: 8. CDR3 amino acids: CASTTLQGATEAFF. The CDR3 coding sequence is TGTGCCAGTACCACTCTTCAGGGGGCCACTGAAGCTTTCTTT.